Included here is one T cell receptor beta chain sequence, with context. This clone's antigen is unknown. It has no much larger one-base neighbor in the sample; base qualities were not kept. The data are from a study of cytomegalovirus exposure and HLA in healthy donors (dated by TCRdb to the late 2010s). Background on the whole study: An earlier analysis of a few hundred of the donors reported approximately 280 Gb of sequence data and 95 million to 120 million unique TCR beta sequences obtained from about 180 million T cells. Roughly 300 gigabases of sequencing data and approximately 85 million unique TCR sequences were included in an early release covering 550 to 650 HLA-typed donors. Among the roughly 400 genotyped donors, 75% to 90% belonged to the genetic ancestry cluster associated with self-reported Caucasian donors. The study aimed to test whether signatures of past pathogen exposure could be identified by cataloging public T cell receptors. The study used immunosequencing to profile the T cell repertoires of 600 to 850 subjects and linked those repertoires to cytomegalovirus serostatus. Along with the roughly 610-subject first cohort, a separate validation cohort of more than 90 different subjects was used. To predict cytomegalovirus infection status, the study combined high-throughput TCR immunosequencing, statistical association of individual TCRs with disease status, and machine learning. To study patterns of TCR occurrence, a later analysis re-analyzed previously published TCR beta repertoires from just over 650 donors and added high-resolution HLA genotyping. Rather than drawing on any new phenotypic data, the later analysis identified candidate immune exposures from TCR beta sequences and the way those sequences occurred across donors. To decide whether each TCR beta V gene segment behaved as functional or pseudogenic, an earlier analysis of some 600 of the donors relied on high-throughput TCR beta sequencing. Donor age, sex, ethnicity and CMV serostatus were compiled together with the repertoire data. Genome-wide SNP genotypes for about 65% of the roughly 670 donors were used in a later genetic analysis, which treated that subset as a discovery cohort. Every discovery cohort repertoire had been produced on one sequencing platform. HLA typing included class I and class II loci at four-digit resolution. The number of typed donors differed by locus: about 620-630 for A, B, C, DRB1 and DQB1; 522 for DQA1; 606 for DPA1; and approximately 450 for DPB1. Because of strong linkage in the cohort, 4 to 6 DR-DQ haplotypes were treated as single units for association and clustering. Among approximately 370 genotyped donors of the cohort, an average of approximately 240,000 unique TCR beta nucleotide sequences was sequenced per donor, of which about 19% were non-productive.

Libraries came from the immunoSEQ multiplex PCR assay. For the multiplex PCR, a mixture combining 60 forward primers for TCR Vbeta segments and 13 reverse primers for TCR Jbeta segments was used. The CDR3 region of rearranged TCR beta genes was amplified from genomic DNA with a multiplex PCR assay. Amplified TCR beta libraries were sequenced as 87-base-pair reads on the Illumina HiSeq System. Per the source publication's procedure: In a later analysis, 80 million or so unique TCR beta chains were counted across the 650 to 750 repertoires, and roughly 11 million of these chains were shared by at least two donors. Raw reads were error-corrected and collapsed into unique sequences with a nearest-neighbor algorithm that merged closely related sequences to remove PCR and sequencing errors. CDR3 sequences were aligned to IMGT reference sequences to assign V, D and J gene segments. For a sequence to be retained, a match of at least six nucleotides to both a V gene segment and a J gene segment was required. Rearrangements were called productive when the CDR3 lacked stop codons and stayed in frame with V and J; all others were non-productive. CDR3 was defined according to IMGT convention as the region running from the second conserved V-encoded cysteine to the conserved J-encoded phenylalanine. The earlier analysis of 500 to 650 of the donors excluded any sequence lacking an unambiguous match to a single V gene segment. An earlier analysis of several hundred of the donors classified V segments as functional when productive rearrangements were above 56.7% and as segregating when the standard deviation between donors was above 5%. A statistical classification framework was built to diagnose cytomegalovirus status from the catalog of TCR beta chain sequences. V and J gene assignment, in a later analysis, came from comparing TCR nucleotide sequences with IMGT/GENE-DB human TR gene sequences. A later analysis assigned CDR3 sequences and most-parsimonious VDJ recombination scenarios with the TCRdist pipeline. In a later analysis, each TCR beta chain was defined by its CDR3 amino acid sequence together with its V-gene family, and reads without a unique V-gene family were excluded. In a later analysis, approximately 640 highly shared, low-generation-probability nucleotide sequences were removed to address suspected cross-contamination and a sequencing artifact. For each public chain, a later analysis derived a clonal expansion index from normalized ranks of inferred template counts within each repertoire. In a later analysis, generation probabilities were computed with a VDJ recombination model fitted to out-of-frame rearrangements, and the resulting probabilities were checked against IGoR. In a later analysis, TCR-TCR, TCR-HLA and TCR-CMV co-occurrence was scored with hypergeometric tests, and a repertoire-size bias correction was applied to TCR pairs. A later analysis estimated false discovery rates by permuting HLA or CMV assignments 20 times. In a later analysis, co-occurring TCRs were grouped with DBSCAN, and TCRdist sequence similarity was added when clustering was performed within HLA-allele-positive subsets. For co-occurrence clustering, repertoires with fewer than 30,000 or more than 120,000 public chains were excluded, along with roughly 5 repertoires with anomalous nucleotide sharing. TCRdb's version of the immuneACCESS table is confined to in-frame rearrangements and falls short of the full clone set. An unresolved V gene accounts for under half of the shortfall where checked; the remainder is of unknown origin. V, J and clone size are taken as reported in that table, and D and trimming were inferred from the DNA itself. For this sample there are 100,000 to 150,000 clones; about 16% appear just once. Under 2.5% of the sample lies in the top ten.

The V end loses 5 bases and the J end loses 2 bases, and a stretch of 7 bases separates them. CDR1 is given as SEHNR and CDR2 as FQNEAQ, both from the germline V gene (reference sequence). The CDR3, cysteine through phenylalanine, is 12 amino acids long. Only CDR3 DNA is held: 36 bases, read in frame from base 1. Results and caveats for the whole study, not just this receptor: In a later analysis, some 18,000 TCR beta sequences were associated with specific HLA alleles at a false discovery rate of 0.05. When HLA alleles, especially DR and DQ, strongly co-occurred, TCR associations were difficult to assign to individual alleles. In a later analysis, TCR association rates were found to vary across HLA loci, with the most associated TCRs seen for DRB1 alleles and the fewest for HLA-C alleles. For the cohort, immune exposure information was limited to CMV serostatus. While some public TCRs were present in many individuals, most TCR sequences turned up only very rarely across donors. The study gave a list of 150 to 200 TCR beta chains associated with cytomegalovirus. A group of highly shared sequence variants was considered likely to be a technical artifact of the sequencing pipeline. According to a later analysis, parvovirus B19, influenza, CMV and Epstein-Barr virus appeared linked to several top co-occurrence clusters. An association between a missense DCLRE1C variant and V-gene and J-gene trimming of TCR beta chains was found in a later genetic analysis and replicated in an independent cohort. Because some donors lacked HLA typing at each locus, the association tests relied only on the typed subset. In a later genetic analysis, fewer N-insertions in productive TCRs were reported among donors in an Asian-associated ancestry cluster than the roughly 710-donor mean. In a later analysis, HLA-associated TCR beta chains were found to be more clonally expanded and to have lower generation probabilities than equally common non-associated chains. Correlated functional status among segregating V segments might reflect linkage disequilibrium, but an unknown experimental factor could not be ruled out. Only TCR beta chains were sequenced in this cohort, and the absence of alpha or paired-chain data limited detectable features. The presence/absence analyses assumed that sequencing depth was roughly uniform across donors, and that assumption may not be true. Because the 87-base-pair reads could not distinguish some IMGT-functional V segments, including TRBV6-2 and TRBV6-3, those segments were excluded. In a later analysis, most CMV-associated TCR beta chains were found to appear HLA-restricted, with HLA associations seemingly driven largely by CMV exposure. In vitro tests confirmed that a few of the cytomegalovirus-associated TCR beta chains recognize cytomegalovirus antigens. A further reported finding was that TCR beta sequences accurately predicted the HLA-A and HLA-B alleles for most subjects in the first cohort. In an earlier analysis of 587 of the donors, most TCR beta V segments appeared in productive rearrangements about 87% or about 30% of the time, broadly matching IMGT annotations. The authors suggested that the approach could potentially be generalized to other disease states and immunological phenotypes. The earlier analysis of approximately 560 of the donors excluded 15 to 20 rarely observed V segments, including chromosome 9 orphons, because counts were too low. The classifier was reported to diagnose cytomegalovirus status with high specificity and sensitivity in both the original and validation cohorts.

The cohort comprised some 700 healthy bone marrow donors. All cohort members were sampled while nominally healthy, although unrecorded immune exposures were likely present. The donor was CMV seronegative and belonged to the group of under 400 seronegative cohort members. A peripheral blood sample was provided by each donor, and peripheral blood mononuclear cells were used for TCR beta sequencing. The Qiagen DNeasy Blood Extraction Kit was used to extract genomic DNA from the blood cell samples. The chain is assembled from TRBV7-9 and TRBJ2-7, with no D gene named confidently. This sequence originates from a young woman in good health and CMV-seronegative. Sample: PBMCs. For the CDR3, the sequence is CASSPYPYEQYF. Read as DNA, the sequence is TGTGCCAGCAGCCCCTATCCCTACGAGCAGTACTTC.